This T cell receptor beta chain originates from a study of regulatory T cells in long-lasting Graves disease. Whole-study results and caveats: Peripheral blood, not thyroid tissue, was the sole material studied.

The V and J ends lost 0 bases and 3 bases respectively, with 9 bases between them. Germline CDR1 reads KGHSH; CDR2 reads LQKENI. This CDR3 is built from 14 residues. Arm-PCR of CDR3 regions and iRepertoire HTBI primers were used to build TCR beta libraries. TCRdb independently ran MiXCR on the multiplex PCR reads; one entry per CDR3 protein. The sample lists 530,000 or so distinct CDR3 sequences, roughly a sixth occurring once. This sample's time point: newly diagnosed GD, antithyroid drugs for less than 3 months. After RNA was extracted from PBMCs, the TCR library was made from it. This clonotype was seen at least ten times. No antigen is known for it. Another study also made use of these data, one on T cells in Graves' hyperthyroidism and ophthalmopathy.

The material was peripheral blood mononuclear cells (PBMCs), obtained at new diagnosis, from a patient treated with antithyroid drugs. The clonotype comes from a man between 18 and 29 years old with Graves disease. The gene calls are TRBV18 and TRBJ2-7; D may be TRBD1 or TRBD2 (5 bases each). DNA for the CDR3: TGTGCCAGCTCACCACCGGGGGTCCTCTACGAGCAGTACTTC. Its protein product is CASSPPGVLYEQYF.